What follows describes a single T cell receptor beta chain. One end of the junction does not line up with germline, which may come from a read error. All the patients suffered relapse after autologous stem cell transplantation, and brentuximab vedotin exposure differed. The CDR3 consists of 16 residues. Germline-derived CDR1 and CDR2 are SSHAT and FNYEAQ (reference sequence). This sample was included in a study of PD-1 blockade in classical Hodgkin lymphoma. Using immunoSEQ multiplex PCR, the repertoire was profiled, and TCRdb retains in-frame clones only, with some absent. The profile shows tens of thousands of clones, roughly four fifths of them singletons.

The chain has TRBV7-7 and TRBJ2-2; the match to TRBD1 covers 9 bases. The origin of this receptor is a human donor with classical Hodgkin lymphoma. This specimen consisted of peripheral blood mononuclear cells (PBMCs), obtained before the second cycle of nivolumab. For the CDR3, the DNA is TGTGCTAGCAGTCCCTGGGAGACAGGGGGCACCGGGGAGCTGTTTTTT. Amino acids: CASSPWETGGTGELFF.